A selection of T cell receptor beta chains follows, all from one sample in a study of shared clonotypes between healthy human individuals. TCRdb keeps only in-frame clones here, not all; method: immunoSEQ multiplex PCR. This table has about 2.3 million clones, around 92% appearing once. The source material was naive CD4+ T cells from PBMCs. The receptors shown here come from a man younger than 30 in good health. Some clones in this sample may be carry-over from other donors' samples. CDR3s leave out the opening cysteine and the closing phenylalanine or tryptophan. D genes are given only for firm matches.

CDR3 protein	V gene	D gene	J gene
AWSRAGEQY	TRBV30	NA	TRBJ2-7
ASSLEWAGVYNEQF	TRBV7-6	TRBD2	TRBJ2-1
ASSPAGRSTDTQY	TRBV5-4	TRBD2	TRBJ2-3
ASSLRGSESGYT	TRBV27	NA	TRBJ1-2
ASSLAPTEFYEQY	TRBV2	NA	TRBJ2-7
ASSAALFWSGANVLT	TRBV5-6	NA	TRBJ2-6
ASSQTGVASYT	TRBV27	TRBD1	TRBJ1-2
ATSRGTGGNEQY	TRBV15	TRBD1	TRBJ2-7
AWSQTGTGANVLT	TRBV30	TRBD1	TRBJ2-6
ASRDRAETQY	TRBV2	TRBD1	TRBJ2-5
ASSFRDRDEKLF	TRBV28	NA	TRBJ1-4
ASTPLGYQETQY	TRBV5-1	NA	TRBJ2-5
ASEGQSYEQY	TRBV28	NA	TRBJ2-7
ASSTNGLAGTQY	TRBV19	TRBD2	TRBJ2-5
ASSVPSGRETQY	TRBV6-1	TRBD2	TRBJ2-5
ASSAPGGFYNEQF	TRBV14	TRBD1	TRBJ2-1
ASSLSRQGINEQF	TRBV28	NA	TRBJ2-1
ASSMRYSYPYEQY	TRBV19	NA	TRBJ2-7
ASSTQGARDTIY	TRBV7-2	TRBD1	TRBJ1-3
ASSDPRTKSSGNTIY	TRBV19	NA	TRBJ1-3
ASSQTQRPDEQY	TRBV4-1	NA	TRBJ2-7
ASSPEALRHEQY	TRBV5-4	NA	TRBJ2-7
ASSRKQETNTEAF	TRBV6-5	NA	TRBJ1-1
ASSLGFTRGDGRDEQF	TRBV5-1	TRBD2	TRBJ2-1
ASSPRTEGTEAF	TRBV9	NA	TRBJ1-1